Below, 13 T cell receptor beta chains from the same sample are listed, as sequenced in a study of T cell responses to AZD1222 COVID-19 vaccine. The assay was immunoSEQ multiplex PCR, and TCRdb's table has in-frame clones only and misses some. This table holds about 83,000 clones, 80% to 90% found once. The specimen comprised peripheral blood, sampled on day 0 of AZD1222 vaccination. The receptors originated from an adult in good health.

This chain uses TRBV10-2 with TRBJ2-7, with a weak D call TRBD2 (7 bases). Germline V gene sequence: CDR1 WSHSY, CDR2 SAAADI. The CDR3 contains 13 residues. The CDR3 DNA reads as TGCGGGGGGGGGCCTATCTCCTTCTACGAGCAGTACTTC. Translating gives CGGGPISFYEQYF.

In DNA form, the CDR3 reads TGTGCCAGCAGCCCCTCCTACGAGCAGTACTTC. Residues: CASSPSYEQYF. The genes are TRBV6-2 or TRBV6-3 and TRBJ2-7; unclear D gene. The germline CDR1 and CDR2 sequences are MNHEY and SVGEGT. Trimming removed 6 bases from V and 0 bases from J, with 3 bases in between. CDR3 length: 11 residues.

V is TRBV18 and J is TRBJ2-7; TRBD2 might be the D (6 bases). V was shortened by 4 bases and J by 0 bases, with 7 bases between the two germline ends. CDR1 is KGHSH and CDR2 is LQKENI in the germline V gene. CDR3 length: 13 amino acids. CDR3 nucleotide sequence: TGTGCCAGCTCACTCGGGAGCTCCTACGAGCAGTACTTC. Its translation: CASSLGSSYEQYF.

The CDR3 protein is CASSLDRGTDTQYF. The DNA for the CDR3 is TGTGCCAGCAGTTTGGACAGGGGCACAGATACGCAGTATTTT. The V gene is TRBV6-5, the J gene TRBJ2-3; 8 nucleotides match TRBD1. Trimming cost V 4 bases and J 1 base; bases outside gene matches: 1. The CDR3 contains 14 residues. Germline V gene data show CDR1 as MNHEY and CDR2 as SVGAGI.

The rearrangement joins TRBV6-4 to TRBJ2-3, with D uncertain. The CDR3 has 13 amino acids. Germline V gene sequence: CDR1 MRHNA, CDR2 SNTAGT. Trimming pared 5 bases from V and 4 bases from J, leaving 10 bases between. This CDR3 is CASSPVRADTQYF. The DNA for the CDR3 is TGTGCCAGCAGTCCCGTCCGAGCAGATACGCAGTATTTT.

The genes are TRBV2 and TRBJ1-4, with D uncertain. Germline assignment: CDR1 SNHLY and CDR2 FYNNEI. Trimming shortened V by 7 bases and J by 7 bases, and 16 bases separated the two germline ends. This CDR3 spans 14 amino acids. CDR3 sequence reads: CASTVLGLGEKLFF. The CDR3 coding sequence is TGTGCCAGCACAGTCCTGGGTTTGGGTGAAAAACTGTTTTTT.

CDR3 amino acids: CASSVAGTRGRTDTQYF. The CDR3 DNA sequence: TGTGCCAGCAGCGTTGCTGGGACCCGAGGGAGGACAGATACGCAGTATTTT. The rearrangement uses TRBV9 and TRBJ2-3; possibly TRBD2 for D (6 bases). CDR1 is SGDLS and CDR2 is YYNGEE in the germline V gene. The CDR3 sequence is 17 residues long. Trimming removed 2 bases from V and 3 bases from J, with 19 bases in between.

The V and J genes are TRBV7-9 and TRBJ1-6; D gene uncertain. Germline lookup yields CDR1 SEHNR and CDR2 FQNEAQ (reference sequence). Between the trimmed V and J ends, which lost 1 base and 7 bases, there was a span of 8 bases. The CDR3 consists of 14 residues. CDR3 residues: CASSLVGGNSPLHF. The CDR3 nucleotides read TGTGCCAGCAGCTTAGTGGGAGGCAATTCACCCCTCCACTTT.

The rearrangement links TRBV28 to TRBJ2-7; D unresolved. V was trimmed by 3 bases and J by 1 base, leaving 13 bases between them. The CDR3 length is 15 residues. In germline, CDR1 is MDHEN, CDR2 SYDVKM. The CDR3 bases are TGTGCCAGCAGTTTGCTGAGTGGTTTGTCCTACGAGCAGTACTTC. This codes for CASSLLSGLSYEQYF. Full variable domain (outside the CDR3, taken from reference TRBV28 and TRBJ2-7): DVKVTQSSRYLVKRTGEKVFLECVQDMDHENMFWYRQDPGLGLRLIYFSYDVKMKEKGDIPEGYSVSREKKERFSLILESASTNQTSMYLCASSLLSGLSYEQYFGPGTRLTVT.

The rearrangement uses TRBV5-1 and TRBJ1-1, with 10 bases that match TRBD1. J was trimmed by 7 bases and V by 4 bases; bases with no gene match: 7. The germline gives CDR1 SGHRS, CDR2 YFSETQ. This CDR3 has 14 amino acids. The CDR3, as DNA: TGCGCCAGCAGCAGGGGACAGGGGACGAGTGAAGCTTTCTTT. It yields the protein CASSRGQGTSEAFF.

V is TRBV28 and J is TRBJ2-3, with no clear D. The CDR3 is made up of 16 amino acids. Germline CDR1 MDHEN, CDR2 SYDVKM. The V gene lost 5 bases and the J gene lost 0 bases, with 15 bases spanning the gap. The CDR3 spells CASSPRIGPSTDTQYF. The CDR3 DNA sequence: TGTGCCAGCAGTCCCCGTATCGGGCCTAGCACAGATACGCAGTATTTT.

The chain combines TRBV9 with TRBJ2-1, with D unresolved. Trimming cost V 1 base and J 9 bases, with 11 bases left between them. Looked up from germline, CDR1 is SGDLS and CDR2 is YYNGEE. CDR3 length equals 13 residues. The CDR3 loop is CASSVLLEAEQFF. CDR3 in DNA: TGTGCCAGCAGCGTATTGCTAGAGGCTGAGCAGTTCTTC.

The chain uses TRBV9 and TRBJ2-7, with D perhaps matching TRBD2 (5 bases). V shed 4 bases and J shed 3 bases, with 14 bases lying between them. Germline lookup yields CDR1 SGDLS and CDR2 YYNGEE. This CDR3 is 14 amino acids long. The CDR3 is CASSPTGSGYEQYF. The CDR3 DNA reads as TGTGCCAGCAGCCCGACGGGGTCGGGCTACGAGCAGTACTTC.